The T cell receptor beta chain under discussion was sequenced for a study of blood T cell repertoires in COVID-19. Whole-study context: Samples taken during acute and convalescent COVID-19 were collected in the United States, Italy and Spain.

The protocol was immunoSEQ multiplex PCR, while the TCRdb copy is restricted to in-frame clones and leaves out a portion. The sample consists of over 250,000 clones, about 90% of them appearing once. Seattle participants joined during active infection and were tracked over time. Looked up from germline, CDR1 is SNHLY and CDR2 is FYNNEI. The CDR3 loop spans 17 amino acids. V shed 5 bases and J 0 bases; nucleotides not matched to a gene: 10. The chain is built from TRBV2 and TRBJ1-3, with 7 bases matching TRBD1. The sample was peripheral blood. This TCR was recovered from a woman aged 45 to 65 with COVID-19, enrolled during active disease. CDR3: CASSLQGQLLSGNTIYF. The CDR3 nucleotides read TGTGCCAGCAGTTTACAGGGACAGCTACTCTCTGGAAACACCATATATTTT.